The rows below give T cell receptor beta chains drawn from one sample of a study of tissue T cells after allogeneic stem cell transplantation. The assay was immunoSEQ multiplex PCR, and TCRdb's table has in-frame clones only and misses some. Among about 1,000 clones listed, about 86% were seen once. Sequences were derived from spleen tissue, sampled at autopsy. These receptors were obtained from a female patient aged 18 to 50 with steroid-refractory graft-versus-host disease after an allogeneic stem cell transplant. Some T cells may trace back to the graft donor. Each CDR3 is given with its conserved first and last residue. The D gene is left open where the match is weak. For some rows the clone size is stated as once, few or many, or as a class when expanded; others skip it.

>TRBJ1-5|15|TRBV6-5|.|.
TGTGCCAGGGGGGTAGGGCGGGGATTCAATCAGCCCCAGCATTTT
CARGVGRGFNQPQHF
>TRBJ2-2|17|TRBV3-1/TRBV3-2|TRBD2|.
TGTGCCAGCAGCACGACCTCGGGAGGGCGATACACCGGGGAGCTGTTTTTT
CASSTTSGGRYTGELFF
>TRBJ2-7|15|TRBV5-1|.|.
TGCGCCAGCAGCCCCCTCAGGGGGGATTACTACGAGCAGTACTTC
CASSPLRGDYYEQYF
>TRBJ1-2|12|TRBV6-5|TRBD1|.
TGTGCCAGCACAGGCCAGGGGGATGGCTACACCTTC
CASTGQGDGYTF
>TRBJ1-4|15|TRBV6-5|.|.
TGTGCCAGCAGTTACGGGGGACGGTGGGGTGAAAAACTGTTTTTT
CASSYGGRWGEKLFF
>TRBJ1-2|16|TRBV5-1|.|.
TGCGCCAGCAGCTTGACTATCCGGACAGTGGGCTATGGCTACACCTTC
CASSLTIRTVGYGYTF
>TRBJ2-7|13|TRBV27|.|.
TGTGCCAGCAGTCTCTTAATGGGGTACGAGCAGTACTTC
CASSLLMGYEQYF
>TRBJ1-2|13|TRBV6-5|.|.
TGTGCCAGCAGCCCCCAGGGGAGCTATGGCTACACCTTC
CASSPQGSYGYTF
>TRBJ2-7|15|TRBV7-6|.|.
TGTGCCAGCAGCAAAGAAACGTACAGGGCCCACGAGCAGTACTTC
CASSKETYRAHEQYF
>TRBJ2-7|12|TRBV6-5|.|.
TGTGCCAGCGGGGAGAGCTCCTACGAGCAGTACTTC
CASGESSYEQYF
>TRBJ2-7|13|TRBV13|.|.
TGTGCCAGCAGCTTAGGCTTCAACTACGAGCAGTACTTC
CASSLGFNYEQYF
>TRBJ2-4|12|TRBV6-5|.|.
TGTGCCAGCAGTCCGGACAGTTACATTCAGTACTTC
CASSPDSYIQYF
>TRBJ2-3|15|TRBV4-1|.|.
TGCGCCAGCAGCAAAAGCGGGTTGGGAAAGGGTACGCAGTATTTT
CASSKSGLGKGTQYF
>TRBJ2-1|11|TRBV30|TRBD1|.
TGTGCCTGTGAGGGGGCGGATGAGCAGTTCTTC
CACEGADEQFF
>TRBJ2-3|16|TRBV25-1|TRBD2|.
TGTGCCAGCAGTGAATTAGTGGGACTAGTCACAGATACGCAGTATTTT
CASSELVGLVTDTQYF
>TRBJ1-6|17|TRBV5-4|TRBD1|.
TGTGCCAGCAGTCCCGCCCAGGGGGCGCGATATAATTCACCCCTCCACTTT
CASSPAQGARYNSPLHF
>TRBJ2-7|12|TRBV27|.|.
TGTGCCAGCAGCCCCTCGGGGAGGGAGCAGTACTTC
CASSPSGREQYF
>TRBJ2-5|14|TRBV2|TRBD1|once
TGTGCCAGCTTAGACAGGGACCCCCAAGAGACCCAGTACTTC
CASLDRDPQETQYF
>TRBJ2-3|14|TRBV7-2|.|.
TGTGCCAGCAGCCCGTGGGCCCGCACAGATACGCAGTATTTT
CASSPWARTDTQYF
>TRBJ1-5|15|TRBV6-5|TRBD1|.
TGTGCCAGCAGTTACGACAGGGGGAGCAATCAGCCCCAGCATTTT
CASSYDRGSNQPQHF
>TRBJ1-2|13|TRBV6-6|TRBD1|once
TGTGCCAGCAGTTTTCCGGGACAGATCTTCCCCGGCTTC
CASSFPGQIFPGF
>TRBJ1-2|14|TRBV27|.|.
TGTGCCAGCAGTTTAACAAACACTAACTATGGCTACACCTTC
CASSLTNTNYGYTF
>TRBJ1-2|14|TRBV10-3|.|.
TGTGCCATCAGTCAGGGAACCAGGAACTATGGCTACACCTTC
CAISQGTRNYGYTF
>TRBJ2-1|14|TRBV7-3|.|.
TGTGCCAGCAGCTTGATCTTGGGGGGTGATGAGCAGTTCTTC
CASSLILGGDEQFF
>TRBJ2-3|18|TRBV4-1|TRBD2|.
TGCGCCAGCAGCCAAGACAAGGGACTAGTCATTTTAGAAGATACGCAGTATTTT
CASSQDKGLVILEDTQYF
>TRBJ2-7|16|TRBV27|TRBD1|.
TGTGCCAGCAGTCCCCTGGGACAGGGCAGCTCCTACGAGCAGTACTTC
CASSPLGQGSSYEQYF
>TRBJ1-1|15|TRBV28|.|.
TGTGCCAGCAGTTTATTAATTCAGGTGAACACTGAAGCTTTCTTT
CASSLLIQVNTEAFF
>TRBJ2-1|16|TRBV4-2|.|.
TGTGCCAGCAGCACCCCTAAGGACTCCTCCTACAATGAGCAGTTCTTC
CASSTPKDSSYNEQFF
>TRBJ2-3|12|TRBV5-6|.|.
TGTGCCAGCAGCCTGACTCCAGATACGCAGTATTTT
CASSLTPDTQYF
>TRBJ2-5|15|TRBV2|TRBD1|.
TGTGCCAGCAGTGAATGGACAGGGAAGGAAGAGACCCAGTACTTC
CASSEWTGKEETQYF
>TRBJ1-3|14|TRBV28|.|.
TGTGCCAGCAGTCTGGGCCGGCCGGGAAACACCATATATTTT
CASSLGRPGNTIYF
>TRBJ2-7|17|TRBV13|TRBD2|.
TGTGCCAGCAGCCCAACCCCTTCTAGCGGGTTCTCCTACGAGCAGTACTTC
CASSPTPSSGFSYEQYF
>TRBJ1-5|15|TRBV28|TRBD1|.
TGTGCCAGCAGTCCACTGAGGGGGCGCAATCAGCCCCAGCATTTT
CASSPLRGRNQPQHF
>TRBJ1-1|14|TRBV7-8|.|.
TGTGCCAGCAGCCCCCAAGGGCTGAACACTGAAGCTTTCTTT
CASSPQGLNTEAFF
>TRBJ1-2|13|TRBV5-4|.|.
TGTGCCAGCAGCTTGTTTGGGGGCTATGGCTACACCTTC
CASSLFGGYGYTF
>TRBJ1-3|13|TRBV6-5|.|.
TGTGCCAGCAGTTACTTTTCTGGAAACACCATATATTTT
CASSYFSGNTIYF
>TRBJ2-3|13|TRBV28|TRBD2|once
TGTGCCAGCTGGGGAGGGAAGGTAGATACGCAGTATTTT
CASWGGKVDTQYF